A single sample is the source of the 27 T cell receptor beta chains below, sequenced in a study of cytomegalovirus exposure and HLA in healthy donors. The PCR used 60 Vbeta and 13 Jbeta primers. Repertoires were generated with immunoSEQ multiplex PCR, while TCRdb's copy carries only in-frame clones and drops some. The sample shows over 85,000 clones, 67% of them seen only once. The sample comprised PBMCs. The receptor source for this set is a man aged 25 to 40 in good health and CMV-seronegative.

This clone was counted a few times. The rearrangement uses TRBV6-1 and TRBJ2-1, with TRBD2 matching over 8 bases. The J segment lost 0 bases and the V segment lost 5 bases, leaving 3 bases of the junction unmatched. Germline CDR1 reads MNHNS; CDR2 reads SASEGT. This CDR3 spans 15 amino acids. The CDR3 here is CASSPGGGSYNEQFF. In nucleotides, the CDR3 is TGTGCCAGCAGTCCCGGGGGGGGCTCCTACAATGAGCAGTTCTTC.

The rearrangement links TRBV4-1 to TRBJ2-3, with 8 bases identical to TRBD2. CDR1 and CDR2 (germline): MGHRA, YSYEKL. Losses at the gene ends were 1 base for V and 1 base for J; bases not matched to a gene: 1. This CDR3 has 15 amino acids. Here the CDR3 DNA reads TGCGCCAGCAGCCAAGCGGGAGGGGGCACAGATACGCAGTATTTT. This gives the protein CASSQAGGGTDTQYF.

The chain couples TRBV4-1 to TRBJ1-1; no reliable D call. With 4 bases removed from V and 1 base from J, the gap between germline ends came to 16 bases. Germline CDR1 reads MGHRA; CDR2 reads YSYEKL. The CDR3 runs to 16 residues. DNA for the CDR3: TGCGCCAGCAGCCTCAAAGGAGGAGGTGGGAACACTGAAGCTTTCTTT. Translated: CASSLKGGGGNTEAFF.

The chain recombines TRBV7-9 with TRBJ1-4; a weak D match, TRBD1 (5 bases). CDR3 length: 15 amino acids. Trimming removed 5 bases from V and 7 bases from J, with 17 bases in between. Germline CDR1 is SEHNR and CDR2 is FQNEAQ (reference sequence). This CDR3 is CASSPDSVQLEKLFF. CDR3 bases: TGTGCCAGCAGCCCCGACAGTGTTCAACTTGAAAAACTGTTTTTT.

The chain links TRBV4-3 to TRBJ2-1, with unresolved D. Trimming cost V 1 base and J 5 bases, with 12 bases left between them. CDR3 length equals 15 residues. The germline gives CDR1 LGHNA, CDR2 YSLEER. CDR3 sequence reads: CASSQGQRQDNEQFF. CDR3 DNA: TGCGCCAGCAGCCAAGGACAACGCCAGGACAATGAGCAGTTCTTC.

The chain combines TRBV7-3 with TRBJ2-3; TRBD1 matches 7 bases. Germline CDR1 SGHTA, CDR2 FQGTGA. Germline trimming cut 5 bases from V and 4 bases from J; bases unmatched to any gene: 9. The CDR3 sequence is 15 residues long. The CDR3 is CASSVLQGTADTQYF. The DNA of the CDR3 is TGTGCCAGCAGCGTACTACAGGGGACCGCAGATACGCAGTATTTT.

The chain is built from TRBV7-9 and TRBJ2-7, with D perhaps TRBD2 (6 bases). The V gene's germline CDR1 is SEHNR and CDR2 FQNEAQ (reference sequence). The germline V and J ends were trimmed by 1 base and 4 bases, with 11 bases remaining between them. The CDR3 runs to 14 residues. CDR3 sequence (DNA): TGTGCCAGCAGCTTAGTAGGTAGCGGTTACGAGCAGTACTTC. Residues: CASSLVGSGYEQYF.

The genes are TRBV6-5 and TRBJ1-2, with D hard to call. V lost 0 bases and J lost 5, with 7 bases in between. This CDR3 is 13 amino acids long. Germline V lookup: CDR1 MNHEY, CDR2 SVGAGI. CDR3 DNA: TGTGCCAGCAGTTACTCAGCAGGTTATGGCTACACCTTC. It specifies CASSYSAGYGYTF.

V gene TRBV19 combines with J gene TRBJ2-3; 10 bases map to TRBD2. V was clipped by 4 bases and J by 3 bases; unmatched bases: 7. The length of the CDR3 is 16 residues. Germline CDR1 reads LNHDA; CDR2 reads SQIVND (reference sequence). The CDR3 sequence is CASSTEAGGLTDTQYF. CDR3 nucleotide sequence: TGTGCCAGTAGTACCGAAGCGGGGGGGCTAACAGATACGCAGTATTTT.

The gene calls are TRBV5-4 and TRBJ2-7; D remains unclear. This CDR3 spans 12 amino acids. Between the trimmed V and J ends, which lost 0 bases and 6 bases, there was a span of 7 bases. Germline loops: CDR1 SGHNT, CDR2 YYREEE (reference sequence). The CDR3 DNA follows: TGTGCCAGCAGCTTGGACTATGGCGAGCAGTACTTC. As protein: CASSLDYGEQYF.

The J gene is TRBJ1-3, the V gene TRBV7-9; no clear D gene. Trimming stripped 5 bases from V and 4 bases from J, with 15 bases between. Germline lookup yields CDR1 SEHNR and CDR2 FQNEAQ (reference sequence). This CDR3 spans 15 amino acids. The DNA of the CDR3 is TGTGCCAGCAGCCCTCCGGTCCGACTCGGAAACACCATATATTTT. Translation gives CASSPPVRLGNTIYF.

Only a few counts were recorded for this clone. V and J are TRBV6-1 and TRBJ1-6, with D unresolved. Trimming stripped 1 base from V and 10 bases from J, with 14 bases between. The CDR3 spans 15 residues. CDR1 and CDR2 (germline): MNHNS, SASEGT. DNA for the CDR3: TGTGCCAGCAGTGAAGTGAATGGTATGGGCTCACCCCTCCACTTT. As protein: CASSEVNGMGSPLHF.

The rearrangement links TRBV4-1 to TRBJ2-7; tentatively, D is TRBD2 (5 bases). The CDR3 has 15 residues. The germline CDR1 and CDR2 sequences are MGHRA and YSYEKL. Trimming took 2 bases from V and 5 from J, leaving 16 bases between them. The CDR3 sequence is CASSQSAGSRDEQYF. Here the CDR3 DNA reads TGCGCCAGCAGCCAATCGGCGGGTTCCCGGGACGAGCAGTACTTC.

The chain is built from TRBV6-4 and TRBJ2-3; 13 bases fit TRBD2. The ends lost 6 bases at V and 0 bases at J; junction bases unmatched: 9. Germline V gene sequence: CDR1 MRHNA, CDR2 SNTAGT. The CDR3 has 18 residues. CDR3 residues: CASSKGGLAGLSTDTQYF. CDR3 sequence (DNA): TGTGCCAGCAGCAAAGGGGGACTAGCGGGACTTAGCACAGATACGCAGTATTTT.

The CDR3 DNA follows: TGTGCCAGCAGTTCAATAGGACTAGCGGGGGGTTCGGAGCAGTTCTTC. Its translation: CASSSIGLAGGSEQFF. The V and J genes are TRBV6-5 and TRBJ2-1; 14 bases match TRBD2. CDR3 length equals 16 residues. The V segment lost 4 bases and the J segment 10 bases; nucleotides outside the gene matches: 9. In germline, CDR1 is MNHEY, CDR2 SVGAGI.

The chain carries TRBV7-3 and TRBJ1-1; possibly TRBD1 for D (6 bases). Germline values: CDR1 SGHTA, CDR2 FQGTGA. The CDR3 loop spans 14 amino acids. Trimming cost V 0 bases and J 3 bases, with 8 bases left between them. The CDR3 DNA sequence: TGTGCCAGCAGCTTAACCCCAGGGGACACTGAAGCTTTCTTT. It is translated as CASSLTPGDTEAFF.

J is TRBJ2-5 and V is TRBV7-2; D uncertain. V was trimmed by 5 bases and J by 2 bases, leaving 15 bases between them. The germline CDR1 and CDR2 sequences are SGHTA and FQGNSA. The CDR3 is made up of 15 amino acids. The CDR3 bases are TGTGCCAGCAGCCCGGTAACAATGACACAAGAGACCCAGTACTTC. Translation: CASSPVTMTQETQYF. Full variable domain (outside the CDR3, taken from reference TRBV7-2 and TRBJ2-5): GAGVSQSPSNKVTEKGKDVELRCDPISGHTALYWYRQSLGQGLEFLIYFQGNSAPDKSGLPSDRFSAERTGGSVSTLTIQRTQQEDSAVYLCASSPVTMTQETQYFGPGTRLLVL.

This clone was seen a few times. This CDR3 is CASSLRRGEGKPQHF. As DNA, the CDR3 is TGTGCCAGCAGCCTGAGACGGGGTGAGGGAAAGCCCCAGCATTTT. The chain is built from TRBV7-2 and TRBJ1-5; D ambiguous. V was trimmed by 5 bases and J by 8 bases, leaving 19 bases between them. Germline V gene data show CDR1 as SGHTA and CDR2 as FQGNSA. The CDR3 covers 15 residues. The full variable domain, its missing parts supplied by reference TRBV7-2 and TRBJ1-5, is GAGVSQSPSNKVTEKGKDVELRCDPISGHTALYWYRQSLGQGLEFLIYFQGNSAPDKSGLPSDRFSAERTGGSVSTLTIQRTQQEDSAVYLCASSLRRGEGKPQHFGDGTRLSIL.

The rearrangement joins TRBV19 to TRBJ2-7, with 14 bases lining up with TRBD2. The V gene end was trimmed by 5 bases and the J gene end by 2 bases; junction bases not matched to a gene: 2. Looked up from germline, CDR1 is LNHDA and CDR2 is SQIVND (reference sequence). The CDR3 is 15 residues long. The CDR3 DNA follows: TGTGCCAGTAGTGGGGGACTAGCGGGGGCCTACGAGCAGTACTTC. It yields the protein CASSGGLAGAYEQYF.

The genes are TRBV6-1 and TRBJ2-1; tentative D call: TRBD2 (6 bases). V lost 0 bases, J lost 3 bases, and 9 bases lay in between. The CDR3 covers 15 residues. In germline, CDR1 is MNHNS, CDR2 SASEGT. The CDR3 reads CASSEADGSYNEQFF. For the CDR3, the DNA is TGTGCCAGCAGTGAAGCCGACGGGAGCTACAATGAGCAGTTCTTC.

Regarding this clone: Relative to the germline gene, one junction end is altered; a read error may explain this. V and J are TRBV7-9 and TRBJ1-1; 9 bases align to TRBD1. Germline V gene data show CDR1 as SEHNR and CDR2 as FQNEAQ (reference sequence). CDR3 length: 15 residues. CDR3 DNA: TGTTCCAGCAGGACAGGGGATGAATATAATACTGAAGCTTTCTTT. Amino acids: CSSRTGDEYNTEAFF.

This chain connects TRBV7-2 to TRBJ2-3; no reliable D call. CDR3 length: 14 amino acids. The germline gives CDR1 SGHTA, CDR2 FQGNSA. V lost 2 bases to trimming and J lost 0 bases, with 6 bases between them. Written as DNA, the CDR3 is TGTGCCAGCAGCTTAATCCCAAGCACAGATACGCAGTATTTT. Translated, it gives CASSLIPSTDTQYF.

There are a few counts of this clone. V and J are TRBV5-8 and TRBJ2-6; 7 bases agree with TRBD1. The CDR3 is made up of 17 amino acids. Trimming removed 3 bases from V and 3 bases from J; junction bases left unmatched: 9. Germline values: CDR1 SGHTS, CDR2 YDEGEE. The chain's CDR3 is CASSSGQVLSGANVLTF. The CDR3 DNA sequence: TGTGCCAGCAGCTCAGGACAGGTGCTCAGTGGGGCCAACGTCCTGACTTTC.

V and J are TRBV27 and TRBJ1-5; maybe TRBD1 (5 bases). Germline values: CDR1 MNHEY, CDR2 SMNVEV (reference sequence). The ends were cut back, 5 bases at V and 2 bases at J, with 10 bases in the middle. This CDR3 has 14 residues. CDR3 DNA: TGTGCCAGCAGTCCCTGGGGGGGCAATCAGCCCCAGCATTTT. As protein: CASSPWGGNQPQHF.

This CDR3 is CASSSNTGTGTEAFF. As DNA, the CDR3 is TGCGCCAGCAGCTCGAACACGGGGACAGGGACTGAAGCTTTCTTT. The chain couples TRBV5-1 to TRBJ1-1, with TRBD1 matching over 9 bases. The trim removed 3 bases at V and 5 bases at J, leaving 8 bases unmatched. The CDR3 is 15 residues long. Germline CDR1 reads SGHRS; CDR2 reads YFSETQ.

This sequence joins TRBV19 and TRBJ2-1, with D unresolved. The CDR3 has 13 residues. Germline lookup yields CDR1 LNHDA and CDR2 SQIVND (reference sequence). V was clipped by 8 bases and J by 0 bases, with 8 bases between them. The DNA for the CDR3 is TGTGCCAGTTCCGCCTACTCCTACAATGAGCAGTTCTTC. Protein product: CASSAYSYNEQFF.

This clone occurred once. The chain uses TRBV29-1 and TRBJ1-1, with D unclear. The CDR3 spans 12 residues. Germline CDR1 and CDR2: SQVTM and ANQGSEA. V shed 0 bases and J shed 6 bases, with 8 bases lying between them. The CDR3 DNA follows: TGCAGCGTTGAAGATCTGGCCGCTGAAGCTTTCTTT. It specifies CSVEDLAAEAFF.